These T cell receptor beta chains were read from a single sample in a study of blood T cell repertoires in COVID-19. This table comes from immunoSEQ multiplex PCR, and its TCRdb copy is limited to in-frame clones, with some not included. This sample has 250,000 to 350,000 clones, with around four fifths found just once. Sequenced: peripheral blood. These receptors all stem from a woman aged 50 to 60 with active or convalescent COVID-19. Both conserved end residues are part of each CDR3. A D gene is named only where the DNA matches it firmly. The size field is filled for only some rows; it gives once, few, many or a size class.

J gene: TRBJ1-5; D gene: NA; V gene: TRBV7-8; clone size: few; CDR3 protein: CASSPRRTASNQPQHF; CDR3 DNA: TGTGCCAGCAGCCCTCGTCGGACAGCTAGCAATCAGCCCCAGCATTTT
J gene: TRBJ1-4; D gene: NA; V gene: TRBV5-1; clone size: NA; CDR3 protein: CASSRGQGREKLFF; CDR3 DNA: TGCGCCAGCAGCCGCGGGCAGGGGCGGGAAAAACTGTTTTTT
J gene: TRBJ1-4; D gene: TRBD1; V gene: TRBV5-1; clone size: NA; CDR3 protein: CASSPSQQGFSRYEKLFF; CDR3 DNA: TGCGCCAGCAGCCCGAGTCAACAGGGGTTCTCCCGGTATGAAAAACTGTTTTTT
J gene: TRBJ1-1; D gene: NA; V gene: TRBV29-1; clone size: NA; CDR3 protein: CSVEDRRVPWNTEAFF; CDR3 DNA: TGCAGCGTTGAAGATCGGAGGGTCCCGTGGAACACTGAAGCTTTCTTT
J gene: TRBJ2-7; D gene: TRBD2; V gene: TRBV2; clone size: once; CDR3 protein: CASHGLASYEQYF; CDR3 DNA: TGTGCCAGCCATGGACTAGCTTCCTACGAGCAGTACTTC
J gene: TRBJ2-7; D gene: NA; V gene: TRBV5-1; clone size: NA; CDR3 protein: CASSSTYEQYF; CDR3 DNA: TGCGCCAGCAGCTCCACCTACGAGCAGTACTTC
J gene: TRBJ2-6; D gene: NA; V gene: TRBV18; clone size: NA; CDR3 protein: CASSHGVLANVLTF; CDR3 DNA: TGTGCCAGCTCACACGGTGTTCTGGCCAACGTCCTGACTTTC
J gene: TRBJ2-7; D gene: TRBD2; V gene: TRBV7-9; clone size: NA; CDR3 protein: CASSFTGTSLTEQYF; CDR3 DNA: TGTGCCAGCAGCTTCACCGGGACTAGCTTAACCGAGCAGTACTTC
J gene: TRBJ2-4; D gene: TRBD2; V gene: TRBV19; clone size: NA; CDR3 protein: CASRLREGDIQYF; CDR3 DNA: TGTGCCAGCCGTCTTCGGGAGGGCGACATTCAGTACTTC
J gene: TRBJ1-6; D gene: NA; V gene: TRBV25-1; clone size: once; CDR3 protein: CASSEGGQNSPLHF; CDR3 DNA: TGTGCCAGCAGTGAGGGGGGTCAGAATTCACCCCTCCACTTT
J gene: TRBJ2-7; D gene: NA; V gene: TRBV7-2; clone size: NA; CDR3 protein: CASSLEQGTSYEQYF; CDR3 DNA: TGTGCCAGCAGCTTAGAACAGGGAACCTCCTACGAGCAGTACTTC
J gene: TRBJ2-1; D gene: TRBD2; V gene: TRBV9; clone size: NA; CDR3 protein: CASSQVAGGDSYNEQFF; CDR3 DNA: TGTGCCAGCAGCCAGGTTGCGGGAGGGGACTCCTACAATGAGCAGTTCTTC
J gene: TRBJ2-1; D gene: TRBD2; V gene: TRBV27; clone size: NA; CDR3 protein: CASSPTGRTSGSLYNEQFF; CDR3 DNA: TGTGCCAGCAGCCCAACCGGTAGGACTAGCGGGAGTCTTTACAATGAGCAGTTCTTC
J gene: TRBJ2-1; D gene: NA; V gene: TRBV11-2; clone size: NA; CDR3 protein: CASSSLTSLGEQFF; CDR3 DNA: TGTGCCAGCAGCTCCCTAACTAGCCTCGGGGAGCAGTTCTTC
J gene: TRBJ2-3; D gene: TRBD1; V gene: TRBV28; clone size: NA; CDR3 protein: CASRDGQGARVTDTQYF; CDR3 DNA: TGTGCCAGCAGGGATGGACAGGGGGCAAGGGTGACAGATACGCAGTATTTT
J gene: TRBJ2-7; D gene: TRBD1; V gene: TRBV6-5; clone size: NA; CDR3 protein: CASRTTGDGEQYF; CDR3 DNA: TGTGCCAGCAGGACGACAGGGGACGGCGAGCAGTACTTC
J gene: TRBJ1-1; D gene: TRBD1; V gene: TRBV25-1; clone size: once; CDR3 protein: CASSALTGVGTEAFF; CDR3 DNA: TGTGCCAGCAGTGCCTTGACAGGGGTGGGCACTGAAGCTTTCTTT
J gene: TRBJ1-1; D gene: TRBD1; V gene: TRBV19; clone size: NA; CDR3 protein: CASSIHRQGANRRTEAFF; CDR3 DNA: TGTGCCAGTAGTATCCACCGACAGGGGGCAAATCGTAGGACTGAAGCTTTCTTT
J gene: TRBJ2-7; D gene: NA; V gene: TRBV7-9; clone size: NA; CDR3 protein: CASSPPRTSYEQYF; CDR3 DNA: TGTGCCAGCAGTCCTCCTAGGACTTCCTACGAGCAGTACTTC
J gene: TRBJ2-7; D gene: TRBD1; V gene: TRBV19; clone size: once; CDR3 protein: CASSKDRGVTYEQYF; CDR3 DNA: TGTGCCAGTAGTAAAGACAGGGGGGTCACCTACGAGCAGTACTTC
J gene: TRBJ2-7; D gene: NA; V gene: TRBV21-1; clone size: NA; CDR3 protein: CTGGGQHSYEQYF; CDR3 DNA: TGTACCGGGGGGGGACAGCATTCTTACGAGCAGTACTTC
J gene: TRBJ1-2; D gene: NA; V gene: TRBV28; clone size: NA; CDR3 protein: CASSLWQSNYGYTF; CDR3 DNA: TGTGCCAGCAGTTTATGGCAGTCTAACTATGGCTACACCTTC
J gene: TRBJ2-1; D gene: NA; V gene: TRBV19; clone size: NA; CDR3 protein: CASKSGLGSSYNEQFF; CDR3 DNA: TGTGCCAGTAAATCGGGTCTTGGGAGCTCCTACAATGAGCAGTTCTTC
J gene: TRBJ2-7; D gene: NA; V gene: TRBV2; clone size: NA; CDR3 protein: CASSKSSYEQYF; CDR3 DNA: TGTGCCAGCAGTAAGAGCTCCTACGAGCAGTACTTC
J gene: TRBJ1-1; D gene: NA; V gene: TRBV19; clone size: NA; CDR3 protein: CASRTRTAHTEAFF; CDR3 DNA: TGTGCCAGTAGGACCCGGACAGCACACACTGAAGCTTTCTTT
J gene: TRBJ2-3; D gene: TRBD2; V gene: TRBV5-5; clone size: few; CDR3 protein: CASSLRVSGADTQYF; CDR3 DNA: TGTGCCAGCAGCTTGAGAGTTAGCGGGGCAGATACGCAGTATTTT
J gene: TRBJ1-2; D gene: TRBD1; V gene: TRBV18; clone size: NA; CDR3 protein: CASSPPNRQGDYGYTF; CDR3 DNA: TGTGCCAGCTCACCACCGAATAGACAGGGAGACTATGGCTACACCTTC
J gene: TRBJ1-2; D gene: NA; V gene: TRBV2; clone size: once; CDR3 protein: CASSDQGIGYGYTF; CDR3 DNA: TGTGCCAGCAGTGACCAGGGTATAGGCTATGGCTACACCTTC
J gene: TRBJ1-6; D gene: NA; V gene: TRBV18; clone size: NA; CDR3 protein: CASSPPISGSPLHF; CDR3 DNA: TGTGCCAGCTCACCACCGATTTCAGGATCACCCCTCCACTTT
J gene: TRBJ1-1; D gene: NA; V gene: TRBV21-1; clone size: NA; CDR3 protein: CASSKVSLSSEAFF; CDR3 DNA: TGTGCCAGCAGCAAAGTCTCGCTATCGTCTGAAGCTTTCTTT
J gene: TRBJ2-3; D gene: NA; V gene: TRBV7-9; clone size: NA; CDR3 protein: CASSLAVGAHSDTQYF; CDR3 DNA: TGTGCCAGCAGCTTAGCGGTGGGGGCACATTCAGATACGCAGTATTTT
J gene: TRBJ2-7; D gene: NA; V gene: TRBV2; clone size: NA; CDR3 protein: CASSAQARLIYEQYF; CDR3 DNA: TGTGCCAGCAGTGCACAGGCGCGCCTTATTTACGAGCAGTACTTC
J gene: TRBJ2-3; D gene: NA; V gene: TRBV20-1; clone size: NA; CDR3 protein: CSASSQGRYTQYF; CDR3 DNA: TGCAGTGCTAGTTCTCAGGGCCGTTATACGCAGTATTTT
J gene: TRBJ2-1; D gene: TRBD1; V gene: TRBV15; clone size: NA; CDR3 protein: CATSRADRGRGNEQFF; CDR3 DNA: TGTGCCACCAGCAGGGCGGACAGGGGGCGCGGCAATGAGCAGTTCTTC
J gene: TRBJ1-1; D gene: NA; V gene: TRBV7-9; clone size: NA; CDR3 protein: CASSRGAAPTEAFF; CDR3 DNA: TGTGCCAGCAGCCGCGGGGCCGCCCCCACTGAAGCTTTCTTT
J gene: TRBJ2-3; D gene: NA; V gene: TRBV15; clone size: NA; CDR3 protein: CATSRVIGSGTDTQYF; CDR3 DNA: TGTGCCACCAGCAGAGTGATCGGGAGTGGGACAGATACGCAGTATTTT
J gene: TRBJ2-1; D gene: TRBD2; V gene: TRBV2; clone size: NA; CDR3 protein: CASSLSGGRYYNEQFF; CDR3 DNA: TGTGCCAGCAGTTTATCGGGCGGGAGGTATTACAATGAGCAGTTCTTC
J gene: TRBJ1-6; D gene: TRBD1; V gene: TRBV5-1; clone size: NA; CDR3 protein: CASSMGQHNSPLHF; CDR3 DNA: TGCGCCAGCAGCATGGGACAGCACAATTCACCCCTCCACTTT
J gene: TRBJ2-2; D gene: TRBD2; V gene: TRBV28; clone size: NA; CDR3 protein: CASSSRLAGGTGELFF; CDR3 DNA: TGTGCCAGCAGTTCGAGACTAGCGGGCGGTACCGGGGAGCTGTTTTTT
J gene: TRBJ2-3; D gene: NA; V gene: TRBV24-1; clone size: NA; CDR3 protein: CATSDGIGAGSTDTQYF; CDR3 DNA: TGTGCCACCAGTGATGGGATAGGGGCCGGTAGCACAGATACGCAGTATTTT
J gene: TRBJ1-1; D gene: TRBD1; V gene: TRBV6-6; clone size: NA; CDR3 protein: CASRMRQGQNTEAFF; CDR3 DNA: TGTGCCAGCAGGATGAGACAGGGACAGAACACTGAAGCTTTCTTT
J gene: TRBJ1-2; D gene: TRBD1; V gene: TRBV5-5; clone size: NA; CDR3 protein: CASSFTGGVNYGYTF; CDR3 DNA: TGTGCCAGCAGCTTCACAGGGGGTGTTAACTATGGCTACACCTTC
J gene: TRBJ2-7; D gene: NA; V gene: TRBV5-1; clone size: NA; CDR3 protein: CASSLAGAGDTYEQYF; CDR3 DNA: TGCGCCAGCAGCTTGGCCGGGGCAGGGGACACCTACGAGCAGTACTTC
J gene: TRBJ2-7; D gene: NA; V gene: TRBV5-6; clone size: NA; CDR3 protein: CASSYTGLDPYEQYF; CDR3 DNA: TGTGCCAGCAGCTATACAGGGCTCGACCCTTACGAGCAGTACTTC
J gene: TRBJ2-1; D gene: TRBD1; V gene: TRBV30; clone size: NA; CDR3 protein: CAWTLRQGLNEQFF; CDR3 DNA: TGTGCCTGGACCCTGAGACAGGGGTTAAATGAGCAGTTCTTC
J gene: TRBJ1-2; D gene: NA; V gene: TRBV18; clone size: NA; CDR3 protein: CASSPASSSPIYGYTF; CDR3 DNA: TGTGCCAGCTCACCGGCTTCGTCCAGTCCAATCTATGGCTACACCTTC
J gene: TRBJ2-7; D gene: TRBD1; V gene: TRBV11-1; clone size: NA; CDR3 protein: CASSPPGQVTSYEQYF; CDR3 DNA: TGTGCCAGCAGCCCGCCGGGACAGGTCACATCCTACGAGCAGTACTTC
J gene: TRBJ1-5; D gene: NA; V gene: TRBV6-4; clone size: once; CDR3 protein: CASSDSAGLDVVPQHF; CDR3 DNA: TGTGCCAGCAGTGACTCGGCTGGGCTGGATGTGGTTCCCCAGCATTTT
J gene: TRBJ1-1; D gene: TRBD1; V gene: TRBV25-1; clone size: NA; CDR3 protein: CASSEYRGRGTEAFF; CDR3 DNA: TGTGCCAGCAGTGAATACAGGGGGCGAGGCACTGAAGCTTTCTTT
J gene: TRBJ2-2; D gene: NA; V gene: TRBV5-5; clone size: NA; CDR3 protein: CASSLGLAGELFF; CDR3 DNA: TGTGCCAGCAGCTTGGGACTAGCCGGGGAGCTGTTTTTT
J gene: TRBJ2-3; D gene: NA; V gene: TRBV7-2; clone size: NA; CDR3 protein: CASSPGGSVDTQYF; CDR3 DNA: TGTGCCAGCAGCCCGGGTGGTAGCGTAGATACGCAGTATTTT
J gene: TRBJ2-1; D gene: TRBD2; V gene: TRBV24-1; clone size: NA; CDR3 protein: CATSTGTSDLNEQFF; CDR3 DNA: TGTGCCACCAGTACCGGGACTAGCGATCTCAATGAGCAGTTCTTC
J gene: TRBJ1-1; D gene: NA; V gene: TRBV14; clone size: few; CDR3 protein: CASSDWNTEAFF; CDR3 DNA: TGTGCCAGCAGCGACTGGAACACTGAAGCTTTCTTT
J gene: TRBJ2-1; D gene: TRBD2; V gene: TRBV7-9; clone size: NA; CDR3 protein: CASSLDILAGPWDNEQFF; CDR3 DNA: TGTGCCAGCAGCTTAGATATCCTAGCGGGGCCTTGGGACAATGAGCAGTTCTTC
J gene: TRBJ1-3; D gene: NA; V gene: TRBV11-2; clone size: once; CDR3 protein: CASSLVPDIGNTIYF; CDR3 DNA: TGTGCCAGCAGCTTAGTGCCGGACATTGGAAACACCATATATTTT
J gene: TRBJ1-2; D gene: NA; V gene: TRBV6-1; clone size: NA; CDR3 protein: CASSEAWPPYGYTF; CDR3 DNA: TGTGCCAGCAGTGAAGCGTGGCCCCCTTATGGCTACACCTTC
J gene: TRBJ2-2; D gene: NA; V gene: TRBV5-1; clone size: few; CDR3 protein: CASSRNPGPGELFF; CDR3 DNA: TGCGCCAGCAGCCGCAACCCCGGTCCCGGGGAGCTGTTTTTT
J gene: TRBJ2-7; D gene: NA; V gene: TRBV10-3; clone size: NA; CDR3 protein: CAISEPPGTGEQYF; CDR3 DNA: TGTGCCATCAGTGAACCCCCGGGAACCGGCGAGCAGTACTTC